This T cell receptor beta chain originates from a study of cytomegalovirus exposure and HLA in healthy donors. The CDR3 covers 14 residues. Looked up from germline, CDR1 is KGHSH and CDR2 is LQKENI. Trimming removed 0 bases from V and 4 bases from J, with 9 bases in between. Some clones are missing from TCRdb's copy, which holds only in-frame ones; the method was immunoSEQ multiplex PCR. Here the sample spans 150,000 to 200,000 clones, 84% being singletons. The rearrangement uses TRBV18 and TRBJ2-5; no reliable D call. This clonotype was sampled from a man between 18 and 35 years old in good health and CMV-seropositive. Sequenced sample: PBMCs. CDR3 in amino acids: CASSPPATPETQYF. CDR3 coding DNA: TGTGCCAGCTCACCACCGGCGACACCAGAGACCCAGTACTTC.